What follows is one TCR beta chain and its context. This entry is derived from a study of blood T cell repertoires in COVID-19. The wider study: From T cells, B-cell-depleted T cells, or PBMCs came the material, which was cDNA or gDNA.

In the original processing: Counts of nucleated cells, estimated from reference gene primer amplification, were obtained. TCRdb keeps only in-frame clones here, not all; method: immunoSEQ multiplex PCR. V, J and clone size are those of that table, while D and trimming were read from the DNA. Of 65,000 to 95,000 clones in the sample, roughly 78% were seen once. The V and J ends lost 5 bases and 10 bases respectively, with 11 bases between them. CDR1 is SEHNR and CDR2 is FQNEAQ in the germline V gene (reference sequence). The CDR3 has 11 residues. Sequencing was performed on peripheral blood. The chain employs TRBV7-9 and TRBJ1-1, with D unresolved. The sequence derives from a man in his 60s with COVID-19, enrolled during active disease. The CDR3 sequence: CASSLTERAFF. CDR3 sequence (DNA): TGTGCCAGCAGCCTAACCGAGCGAGCTTTCTTT.